One and the same sample provided the 6 T cell receptor beta chains below, sequenced in a study of cytomegalovirus exposure and HLA in healthy donors. The PCR made use of 60 Vbeta and 13 Jbeta primers. Profiling relied on immunoSEQ multiplex PCR, and the TCRdb table lists in-frame clones only, not all of them. The sample carries 110,000 or so clones, around four fifths recorded once. The sequencing input was PBMCs. These receptors were collected from a man aged 30 to 39 in good health and CMV-seronegative.

This clone was seen a single time. V gene TRBV19 combines with J gene TRBJ1-4; 10 nucleotides agree with TRBD1. With 5 bases clipped from V and 0 bases from J, the junction kept 3 bases outside the gene matches. Germline assignment: CDR1 LNHDA and CDR2 SQIVND (reference sequence). This CDR3 is 16 amino acids long. The CDR3 DNA follows: TGTGCCAGTAGTCGGACAGGGGGGGCAACTAATGAAAAACTGTTTTTT. It translates to CASSRTGGATNEKLFF.

The V gene is TRBV9, the J gene TRBJ1-5; 9 bases fit TRBD1. The CDR3 is 15 residues long. Trimming at V came to 4 bases and at J to 6 bases, leaving 8 bases not matched to a gene. The V gene's germline CDR1 is SGDLS and CDR2 YYNGEE. The CDR3: CASSIMGQGPQPQHF. The DNA of the CDR3 is TGTGCCAGCAGCATCATGGGACAGGGTCCTCAGCCCCAGCATTTT.

V gene TRBV9 combines with J gene TRBJ1-3, with TRBD1 matching 9 bases. V was clipped by 3 bases and J by 1 base; unmatched bases: 5. The CDR3 extends over 16 amino acids. The germline V gene has CDR1 SGDLS and CDR2 YYNGEE. Here the CDR3 DNA reads TGTGCCAGCAGCGCTGGACAGGGGATTTCTGGAAACACCATATATTTT. Amino acids: CASSAGQGISGNTIYF.

The rearrangement joins TRBV14 to TRBJ2-2, with D unresolved. CDR1 SGHDN and CDR2 FVKESK come from the germline V gene. This CDR3 region has 15 residues. Trimming removed 4 bases from V and 3 bases from J, with 12 bases in between. For the CDR3, the DNA is TGTGCCAGCAGCCTTGATCTAGTTGACACCGGGGAGCTGTTTTTT. It translates to CASSLDLVDTGELFF.

The chain couples TRBV6-6 to TRBJ2-5; 8 nucleotides line up with TRBD1. The J call may be faulty, since TRBJ2-7 better matches the DNA end. CDR3 length: 15 amino acids. From germline, CDR1 is MNHNY and CDR2 SVGAGI (reference sequence). CDR3 protein: CASSAVDRGYHEQYF. CDR3 bases: TGTGCCAGCAGTGCGGTTGACAGGGGTTACCACGAGCAGTACTTC.

J is TRBJ2-5 and V is TRBV4-1; 9 bases align to TRBD1. The J call may be mistaken, given a closer DNA end match to TRBJ2-7. The CDR3 is 15 residues long. Germline assignment: CDR1 MGHRA and CDR2 YSYEKL. The CDR3 coding sequence is TGCGCCAGCAGCCAAGGGGGACAGGGTGGGTACGAGCAGTACTTC. This codes for CASSQGGQGGYEQYF.